The subject of this entry is one T cell receptor (beta chain). The target of this receptor is not known. No base quality values were provided; no much bigger clone lies one nucleotide off. Patients with autoimmune disease history or receiving systemic immunosuppression were excluded from the trial. Peripheral blood for TCR sequencing was collected from all dose cohorts at baseline, on cycle 4 day 1, and on cycle 7 day 1. Samples were obtained from an open-label, multicenter, first-in-human phase I dose-escalation trial of ivuxolimab. Adults with locally advanced or metastatic melanoma, renal cell, hepatocellular, or head and neck squamous cell carcinoma were enrolled in the trial. Before TCR sequencing, CD4+ T cells and CD8+ T cells from peripheral blood were sorted into separate populations. These data are taken from a study of OX40 agonist ivuxolimab in advanced cancers. For the study in its entirety: Ivuxolimab was an agonistic, fully human IgG2 monoclonal antibody directed against OX40 (CD134), a costimulatory receptor. Among the approximately 54 dose-escalation patients, approximately 20 had hepatocellular carcinoma, around 15 melanoma, 9 renal cell carcinoma and 9 head and neck cancer. The purpose of peripheral TCRbeta sequencing was to test whether ivuxolimab changed TCR sequence diversity and led to clonal T-cell expansion. In the dose-escalation cohort, roughly 82% of patients were male, and the mean age was 60 years with a range of about 23 to 79. Intravenous ivuxolimab was administered to patients every 2 weeks at six dose levels: 0.01, 0.1, 0.3, 1.5, 3 and 10 mg/kg. The paper covers the monotherapy dose-escalation part of the phase I ivuxolimab trial, which included N of about 56 patients. Prior anti-PD-1, anti-PD-L1 or anti-CTLA-4 therapy was permitted, and checkpoint inhibitors had been received by 30% to 40% of dose-escalation patients. Three dose-escalation patients achieved partial responses, one with hepatocellular carcinoma and two with cutaneous melanoma. General findings and caveats noted by the study authors: Which antigens the clonally expanded peripheral T cells were specific for was not determined. Partial responders in the 0.1-3.0 mg/kg groups had among the lowest normalized peripheral clonal expansion, especially among CD8+ T cells. Clonal expansion of both CD4+ and CD8+ blood T cells was observed from baseline to week 6 at doses 0.1 to 3.0 mg/kg. Low levels of normalized T-cell clonal expansion were also seen in some nonresponding patients. After ivuxolimab, expanded clones were on average more numerous among CD8+ T cells than among CD4+ T cells.

Genomic DNA was extracted from sorted cells for sequencing of the TCRbeta CDR3 region. TCRbeta CDR3 regions were sequenced using the immunoSEQ Assay. Entries here come from immuneACCESS through TCRdb and include only in-frame sequences with V and J called. Some clones fail to appear in such tables; in the studies checked, an unresolved V gene covers under half of the shortfall, and the cause of the remainder is unknown. This sample is represented by 25,000 to 35,000 clones; 74% of them were singletons. The ten largest clones capture around 11% of the sample. The receptor comes from an adult with an advanced solid tumor such as melanoma, head and neck, liver or kidney cancer. The sequences come from CD4+ or CD8+ T cells sorted from blood, collected in a trial of the OX40 agonist ivuxolimab.

The sequenced DNA is TGCGCCAGCAGCCGAGCCTTAGCGGGGGGGCCGCGTGAGCAGTTCTTC. This codes for CASSRALAGGPREQFF. The chain links TRBV4-1 with TRBJ2-1; 11 central bases correspond to TRBD2. Here V drops 4 bases and J drops 9 bases, and the junction holds 11 bases not matched to any gene. Taken from cysteine to phenylalanine, the CDR3 has 16 residues. Of all the DNA, just the CDR3 is kept, 48 bases in frame from base 1. The germline V gene yields MGHRA for CDR1 and YSYEKL for CDR2.